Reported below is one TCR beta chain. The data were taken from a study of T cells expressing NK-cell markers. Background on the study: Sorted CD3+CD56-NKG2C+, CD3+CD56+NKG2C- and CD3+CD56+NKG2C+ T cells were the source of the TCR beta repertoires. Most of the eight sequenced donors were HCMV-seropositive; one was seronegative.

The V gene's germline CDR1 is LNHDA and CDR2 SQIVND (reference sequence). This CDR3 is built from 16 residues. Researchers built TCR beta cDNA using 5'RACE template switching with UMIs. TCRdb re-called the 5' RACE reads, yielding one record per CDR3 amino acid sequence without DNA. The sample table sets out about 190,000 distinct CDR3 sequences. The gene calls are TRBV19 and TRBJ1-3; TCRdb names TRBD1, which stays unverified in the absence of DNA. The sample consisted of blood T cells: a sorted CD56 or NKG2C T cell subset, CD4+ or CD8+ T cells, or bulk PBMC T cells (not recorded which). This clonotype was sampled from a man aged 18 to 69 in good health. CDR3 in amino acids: CASSFRDLSAGNTIYF. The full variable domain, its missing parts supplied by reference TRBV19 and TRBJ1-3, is DGGITQSPKYLFRKEGQNVTLSCEQNLNHDAMYWYRQDPGQGLRLIYYSQIVNDFQKGDIAEGYSVSREKKESFPLTVTSAQKNPTAFYLCASSFRDLSAGNTIYFGEGSWLTVV.